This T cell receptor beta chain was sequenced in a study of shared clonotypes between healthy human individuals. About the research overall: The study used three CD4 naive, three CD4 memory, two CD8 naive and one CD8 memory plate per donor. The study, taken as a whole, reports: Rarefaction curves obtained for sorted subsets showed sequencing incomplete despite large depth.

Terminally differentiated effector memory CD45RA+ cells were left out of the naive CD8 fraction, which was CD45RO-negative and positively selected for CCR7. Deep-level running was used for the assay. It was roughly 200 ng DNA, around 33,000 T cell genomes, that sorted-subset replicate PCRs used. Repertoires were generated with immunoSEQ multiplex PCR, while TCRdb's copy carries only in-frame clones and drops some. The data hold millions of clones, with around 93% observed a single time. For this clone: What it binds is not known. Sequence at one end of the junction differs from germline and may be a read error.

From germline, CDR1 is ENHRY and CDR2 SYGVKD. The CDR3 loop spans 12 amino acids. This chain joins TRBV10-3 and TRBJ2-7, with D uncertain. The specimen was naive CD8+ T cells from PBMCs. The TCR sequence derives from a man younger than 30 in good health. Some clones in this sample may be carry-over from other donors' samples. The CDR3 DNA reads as TGTGCCATCAGTGATCTAATGGCGAATCAAACCTTC. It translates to CAISDLMANQTF.